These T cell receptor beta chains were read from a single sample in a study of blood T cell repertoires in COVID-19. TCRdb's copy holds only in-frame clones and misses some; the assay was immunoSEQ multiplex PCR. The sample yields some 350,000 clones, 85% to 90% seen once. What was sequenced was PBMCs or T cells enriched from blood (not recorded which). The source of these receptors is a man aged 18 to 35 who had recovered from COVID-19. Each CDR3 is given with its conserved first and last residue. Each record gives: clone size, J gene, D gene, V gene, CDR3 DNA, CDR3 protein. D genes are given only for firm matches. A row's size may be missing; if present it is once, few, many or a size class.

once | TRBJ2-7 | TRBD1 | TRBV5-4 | TGTGCCAGCAGCTTTCGATCCGAGACAGGGAGTCTAGTGCAGTACTTC | CASSFRSETGSLVQYF
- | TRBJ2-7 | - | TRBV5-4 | TGTGCCAGCAGCTTGGATGGACTGTACGAGCAGTACTTC | CASSLDGLYEQYF
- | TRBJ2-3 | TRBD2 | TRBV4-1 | TGCGCCAGCAGCCTCCAGACTAGCGGGGGGAGCACAGATACGCAGTATTTT | CASSLQTSGGSTDTQYF
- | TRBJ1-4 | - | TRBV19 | TGTGCCAGTAGTATAGCAGGGGCTAGTGAAAAACTGTTTTTT | CASSIAGASEKLFF
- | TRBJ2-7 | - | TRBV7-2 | TGTGCCAGCAGCCCAAGGACAGCCTCCTACGAGCAGTACTTC | CASSPRTASYEQYF
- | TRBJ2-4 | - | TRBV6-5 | TGTGCCAGCAGTTTGACTGGATTAGCCAAAAACATTCAGTACTTC | CASSLTGLAKNIQYF
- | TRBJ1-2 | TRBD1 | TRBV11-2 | TGTGCCAGCAGCTTAGATTTGGACAGGCTCGCCTATGGCTACACCTTC | CASSLDLDRLAYGYTF
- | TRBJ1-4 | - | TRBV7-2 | TGTGCCAGCAGCTCACAGGGTCAAACCGTCAATGAAAAACTGTTTTTT | CASSSQGQTVNEKLFF
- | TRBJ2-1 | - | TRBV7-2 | TGTGCCAGCAGCCAGATAAATGAGCAGTTCTTC | CASSQINEQFF
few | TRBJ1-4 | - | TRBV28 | TGTGCCAGCAGACAGGGAAGTGAAAAACTGTTTTTT | CASRQGSEKLFF
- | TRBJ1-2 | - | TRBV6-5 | TGTGCCAGCAGATCCGTGACAGGATCTGGCTACACCTTC | CASRSVTGSGYTF
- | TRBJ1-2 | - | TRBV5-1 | TGCGCCAGCAGCTTGGCCAAGCAGGGGTATGGCTACACCTTC | CASSLAKQGYGYTF
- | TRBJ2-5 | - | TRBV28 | TGTGCCAGCAGCCCAAGGCGGGCCGCCTCCCAAGAGACCCAGTACTTC | CASSPRRAASQETQYF
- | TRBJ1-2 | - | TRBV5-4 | TGTGCCAGCAGCTTGGGCCGGGTTAACTATGGCTACACCTTC | CASSLGRVNYGYTF
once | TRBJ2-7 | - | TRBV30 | TGTGCCTGGAGACCCCTAACCTACGAGCAGTACTTC | CAWRPLTYEQYF
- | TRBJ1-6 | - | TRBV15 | TGTGCCACCAGCAGAGATGAGGGAGGTACTAATTCACCCCTCCACTTT | CATSRDEGGTNSPLHF
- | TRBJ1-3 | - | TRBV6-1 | TGTGCCAGCAGTGACGGGGGGGCTGGAAACACCATATATTTT | CASSDGGAGNTIYF
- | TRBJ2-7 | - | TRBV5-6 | TGTGCCAGCAGCTTGTGGGACACCTACGAGCAGTACTTC | CASSLWDTYEQYF
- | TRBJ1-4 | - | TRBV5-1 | TGCGCCAGCAGAAGAGGGCAGATTAATGAAAAACTGTTTTTT | CASRRGQINEKLFF
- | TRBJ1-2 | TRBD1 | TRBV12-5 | TGTGCTAGTGGTTTAGGACCGGGACAGGGTTCGACCAACTATGGCTACACCTTC | CASGLGPGQGSTNYGYTF
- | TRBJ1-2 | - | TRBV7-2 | TGTGCCAGCAGCCCCGGAACTGGCAGGGGCTATGGCTACACCTTC | CASSPGTGRGYGYTF
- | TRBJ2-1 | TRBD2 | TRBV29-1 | TGCAGCGCAGGACTAGCGGGAGGGCCGGGGGTGCGGTCTGAGCAGTTCTTC | CSAGLAGGPGVRSEQFF
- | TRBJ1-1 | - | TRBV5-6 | TGTGCCAGCAGCACCATCCTCCAGGGAAGGAACACTGAAGCTTTCTTT | CASSTILQGRNTEAFF
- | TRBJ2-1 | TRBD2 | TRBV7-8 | TGTGCCAGCAGCTTGAGACTAGCGGGAATGGGATATAGTGAGCAGTTCTTC | CASSLRLAGMGYSEQFF
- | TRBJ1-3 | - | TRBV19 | TGTGCCAGTAGTGGAGGCTCTGGAAACACCATATATTTT | CASSGGSGNTIYF
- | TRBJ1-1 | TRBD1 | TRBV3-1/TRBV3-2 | TGTGCCAGCAGCCAAAGAGGACAGGGTGGCACTGAAGCTTTCTTT | CASSQRGQGGTEAFF
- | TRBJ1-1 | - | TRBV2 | TGTGCCGGAGCCCAAGGAGGGAACACTGAAGCTTTCTTT | CAGAQGGNTEAFF
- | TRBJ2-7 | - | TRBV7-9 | TGTGCCAGCAGCTGGGGGGAAAACGAGCAGTACTTC | CASSWGENEQYF
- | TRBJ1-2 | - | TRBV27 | TGTGCCAGCAGGCCAGTGGGACAAGTGAACTATGGCTACACCTTC | CASRPVGQVNYGYTF
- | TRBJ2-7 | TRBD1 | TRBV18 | TGTGCCAGCTCACCCCGGGACAGGGACCACGAGCAGTACTTC | CASSPRDRDHEQYF
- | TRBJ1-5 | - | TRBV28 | TGTGCCAGCAGTTTTATGAGCACCTTAAATCAGCCCCAGCATTTT | CASSFMSTLNQPQHF
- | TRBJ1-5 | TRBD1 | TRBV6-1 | TGTGCCAGCAGTGATCTACAGGGGAATCAGCCCCAGCATTTT | CASSDLQGNQPQHF
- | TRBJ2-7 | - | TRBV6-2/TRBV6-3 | TGTGCCAGCAGTCGGGACATCGAGTACGAGCAGTACTTC | CASSRDIEYEQYF
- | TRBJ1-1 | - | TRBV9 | TGTGCCAGCAGCGCCACACCCTTCGTGGGGCAGAACACTGAAGCTTTCTTT | CASSATPFVGQNTEAFF
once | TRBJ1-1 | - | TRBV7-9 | TGTGCCAGCAGCTTAGGTACAGGGCAAGAAGCTTTCTTT | CASSLGTGQEAFF
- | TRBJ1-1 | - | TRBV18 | TGTGCCAGCTCACCAAGCTCAGGGGCCCAGGGCGGCACTGAAGCTTTCTTT | CASSPSSGAQGGTEAFF
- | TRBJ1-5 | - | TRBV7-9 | TGTGCCAGCAGCTTAGGGCCCTCAAGCAATCAGCCCCAGCATTTT | CASSLGPSSNQPQHF
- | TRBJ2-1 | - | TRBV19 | TGTGCCAGTAGTATAGAGTCGGCTAGCCGAAATGAGCAGTTCTTC | CASSIESASRNEQFF
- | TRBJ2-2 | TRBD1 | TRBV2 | TGTGCCAGTTCACAGGGGGCGGGCACCGGGGAGCTGTTTTTT | CASSQGAGTGELFF
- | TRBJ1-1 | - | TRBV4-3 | TGCGCCAGCAGCCAACAAAGACACGGTATGAACACTGAAGCTTTCTTT | CASSQQRHGMNTEAFF
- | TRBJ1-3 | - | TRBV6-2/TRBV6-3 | TGTGCCAGCAGCCTGATGGTTCCGGGAGGAAACACCATATATTTT | CASSLMVPGGNTIYF
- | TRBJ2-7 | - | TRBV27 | TGTGCCAGCAGGGCTATTGGACAGTACTCCTACGAGCAGTACTTC | CASRAIGQYSYEQYF
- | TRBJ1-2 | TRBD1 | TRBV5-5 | TGTGCCAGCAGCCCCTCACAGGGGGCAGCTTCGGGCTATGGCTACACCTTC | CASSPSQGAASGYGYTF
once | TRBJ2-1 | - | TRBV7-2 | TGTGCCAGCAGCTTGTTCAGCAATGAGCAGTTCTTC | CASSLFSNEQFF
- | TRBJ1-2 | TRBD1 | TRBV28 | TGTGCCAGCAGTTTTCAGGGACAGCCACACTATGGCTACACCTTC | CASSFQGQPHYGYTF
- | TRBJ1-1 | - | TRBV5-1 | TGCGCCAGCAGCGAATTGGGGCAGGGCACTAACACTGAAGCTTTCTTT | CASSELGQGTNTEAFF
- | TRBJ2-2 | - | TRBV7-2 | TGTGCCAGCAGCTTAGCCAGGACGAACACCGGGGAGCTGTTTTTT | CASSLARTNTGELFF
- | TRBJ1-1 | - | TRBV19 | TGTGCCAGTAGTCCGGCGGTGAACACTGAAGCTTTCTTT | CASSPAVNTEAFF
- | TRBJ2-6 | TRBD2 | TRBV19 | TGTGCCAGTAGTCTCAGGGTGGGACTAGCGGGCTCTGGGGCCAACGTCCTGACTTTC | CASSLRVGLAGSGANVLTF
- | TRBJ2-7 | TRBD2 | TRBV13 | TGTGCCAGCAGCCCTAGCGGTTGGGGCGGTTCCTCCTACGAGCAGTACTTC | CASSPSGWGGSSYEQYF
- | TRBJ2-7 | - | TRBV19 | TGTGCCAGCCAAAAGACAGGCGGAACCTACGAGCAGTACTTC | CASQKTGGTYEQYF
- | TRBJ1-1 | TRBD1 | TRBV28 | TGTGCCAGCAGGGGGACAGGGGGCTTCACTGAAGCTTTCTTT | CASRGTGGFTEAFF
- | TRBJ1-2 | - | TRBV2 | TGTGCCAGCAGTGGGGCAAGAGGGTCCTGGGACACCAACTATGGCTACACCTTC | CASSGARGSWDTNYGYTF
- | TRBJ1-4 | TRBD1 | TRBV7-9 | TGTGCCAGCAGCTCAAGGACAGGGATAAGGGATGAAAAACTGTTTTTT | CASSSRTGIRDEKLFF
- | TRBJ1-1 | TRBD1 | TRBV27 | TGTGCCAGCAGTTCCTCAGGGACAGTGAACACTGAAGCTTTCTTT | CASSSSGTVNTEAFF
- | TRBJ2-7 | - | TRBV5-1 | TGCGCCAGCAGCTTGGGGGGGGTCGAGGACGAGCAGTACTTC | CASSLGGVEDEQYF
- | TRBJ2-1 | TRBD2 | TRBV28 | TGTGCCACCCGTGGATGGACTAGCGGGGACAATGAGCAGTTCTTC | CATRGWTSGDNEQFF